A single sample gave rise to the 5 T cell receptor beta chains below, sequenced in a study of T-cell memory formation after mild COVID-19. TCRdb re-called the 5' RACE reads through MiXCR, storing one row per CDR3 protein. The table records fewer than 600,000 distinct CDR3 sequences, about a fifth of them present only once. The sequenced sample was PBMCs or a T cell subset sorted from them (not recorded which). The source is an adult woman who had mild COVID-19 (a few samples of this study predate the infection). Cell type and time point are not known.

The chain has TRBV29-1 and TRBJ1-5; 10 bases align to TRBD1. V lost 8 bases to trimming and J lost 6 bases; unmatched junction nucleotides: 7. Germline V gene lookup returns CDR1 SQVTM and CDR2 ANQGSEA. CDR3 length: 13 residues. The CDR3 protein is CSQLTGGGQPQHF. In nucleotides, the CDR3 is TGCAGCCAACTGACAGGGGGCGGTCAGCCCCAGCATTTT.

This clonotype was observed at least ten times. V gene TRBV20-1 combines with J gene TRBJ1-1, with D possibly TRBD1 on 6 matching bases. The CDR3 runs 13 residues. Germline loops: CDR1 DFQATT, CDR2 SNEGSKA (reference sequence). Trimming shortened V by 6 bases and J by 6 bases, and 17 bases separated the two germline ends. The CDR3 here is CSAYYRESSEAFF. DNA for the CDR3: TGCAGTGCATATTACAGGGAGTCCTCTGAAGCTTTCTTT.

This clonotype appeared a few times. The CDR3 here is CSVDEVGTSGNTQYF. CDR3 coding DNA: TGCAGCGTTGATGAAGTGGGGACTAGCGGCAATACGCAGTATTTT. The chain combines TRBV29-1 with TRBJ2-3; 11 bases align to TRBD2. Unmatched junction bases numbered 9, after V lost 3 bases and J lost 7 bases. Germline V gene data show CDR1 as SQVTM and CDR2 as ANQGSEA. This CDR3 is 15 amino acids long.

CDR3 DNA sequence: TGTGCCAGCAGTTCCCTAAATCCGGGACTCTACAATGAGCAGTTCTTC. The encoded protein is CASSSLNPGLYNEQFF. The chain joins TRBV6-2 or TRBV6-3 to TRBJ2-1, with D possibly being TRBD2 (6 bases). The CDR3 extends over 16 amino acids. Germline V gene lookup returns CDR1 MNHEY and CDR2 SVGEGT. V lost 4 bases, J lost 3 bases, and 16 bases lay in between.

The chain has TRBV4-1 and TRBJ2-2, with 12 positions matching TRBD2. Per the germline V gene, CDR1 is MGHRA and CDR2 is YSYEKL. This CDR3 spans 14 amino acids. Trimming at V came to 4 bases and at J to 15 bases, leaving 9 bases not matched to a gene. The CDR3 spells CASSPGTSGFWLFF. As DNA, the CDR3 is TGCGCCAGCAGCCCTGGGACTAGCGGGTTCTGGTTGTTTTTT.